The entry below describes one T cell receptor (beta chain). The target antigen is unknown. This sample is drawn from a study of T cell responses to AZD1222 COVID-19 vaccine. Study observations and caveats: Donors were largely white British and mainly female; clonal diversity was possibly underestimated. Vaccine-associated CD4 TCRs ranged over spike, dominating at 160-218 and 743-854.

Sequencing used immunoSEQ multiplex PCR; TCRdb keeps in-frame clones, though not all of them. The table lists about 140,000 clones, approximately 80% of them singletons, with 4.1% in the top ten. This sequence originates from an adult in good health. The sample was peripheral blood, taken on day 0 of AZD1222 vaccination.

Here the CDR3 reads CASSLRRGGTAMNQPQHF. CDR3 DNA: TGTGCCAGCAGCCTGAGGCGTGGCGGGACAGCCATGAATCAGCCCCAGCATTTT. The chain combines TRBV13 with TRBJ1-5; 7 bases agree with TRBD1. The CDR3 is 18 residues long. Germline V gene lookup returns CDR1 PRHDT and CDR2 FYEKMQ (reference sequence). The V segment lost 5 bases and the J segment 4 bases; nucleotides outside the gene matches: 17. Looking up the rest from reference TRBV13 and TRBJ1-5 gives the full variable domain: AAGVIQSPRHLIKEKRETATLKCYPIPRHDTVYWYQQGPGQDPQFLISFYEKMQSDKGSIPDRFSAQQFSDYHSELNMSSLELGDSALYFCASSLRRGGTAMNQPQHFGDGTRLSIL.